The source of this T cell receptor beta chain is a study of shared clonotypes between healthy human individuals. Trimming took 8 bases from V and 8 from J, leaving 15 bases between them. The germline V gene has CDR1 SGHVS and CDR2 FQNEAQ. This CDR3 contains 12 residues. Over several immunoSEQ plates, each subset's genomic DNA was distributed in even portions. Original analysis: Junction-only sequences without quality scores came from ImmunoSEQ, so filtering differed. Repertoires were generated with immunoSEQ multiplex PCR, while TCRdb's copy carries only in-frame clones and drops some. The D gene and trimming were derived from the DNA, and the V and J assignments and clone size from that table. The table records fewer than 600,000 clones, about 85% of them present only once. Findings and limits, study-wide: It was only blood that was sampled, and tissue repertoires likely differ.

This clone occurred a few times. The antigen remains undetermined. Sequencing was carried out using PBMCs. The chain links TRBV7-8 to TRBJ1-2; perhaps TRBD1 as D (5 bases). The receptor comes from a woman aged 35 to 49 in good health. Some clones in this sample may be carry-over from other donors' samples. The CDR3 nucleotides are TGTGCCAGCGTATTTCTGAGGGGAGGCTACACCTTC. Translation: CASVFLRGGYTF. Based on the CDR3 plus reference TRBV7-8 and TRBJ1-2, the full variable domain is GAGVSQSPRYKVAKRGQDVALRCDPISGHVSLFWYQQALGQGPEFLTYFQNEAQLDKSGLPSDRFFAERPEGSVSTLKIQRTQQEDSAVYLCASVFLRGGYTFGSGTRLTVV.